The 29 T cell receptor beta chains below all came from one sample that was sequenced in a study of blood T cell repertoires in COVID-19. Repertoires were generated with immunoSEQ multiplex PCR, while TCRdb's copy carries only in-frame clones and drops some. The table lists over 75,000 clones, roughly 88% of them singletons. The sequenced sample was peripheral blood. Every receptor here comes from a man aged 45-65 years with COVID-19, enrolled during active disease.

CDR3 region: CASSRGLTSTDTQYF. The CDR3 nucleotides read TGCGCCAGCAGCCGGGGTCTCACAAGCACAGATACGCAGTATTTT. The V and J genes are TRBV5-1 and TRBJ2-3, with D tentatively TRBD2 (5 bases). CDR1 SGHRS and CDR2 YFSETQ come from the germline V gene. The CDR3 covers 15 residues. V lost 4 bases, J lost 0 bases, and 12 bases lay in between.

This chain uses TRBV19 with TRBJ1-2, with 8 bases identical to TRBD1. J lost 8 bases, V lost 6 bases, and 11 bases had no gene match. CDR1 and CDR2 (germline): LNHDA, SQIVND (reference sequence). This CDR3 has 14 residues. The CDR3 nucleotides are TGTGCCAGTAGAAGGACAGGGCCCGGGGACGGCTACACCTTC. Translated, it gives CASRRTGPGDGYTF.

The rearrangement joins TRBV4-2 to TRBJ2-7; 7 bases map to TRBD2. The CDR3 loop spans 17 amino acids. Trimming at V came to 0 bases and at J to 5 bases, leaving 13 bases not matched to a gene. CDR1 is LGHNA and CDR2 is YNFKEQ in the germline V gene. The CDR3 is CASSQEWLRGGGDEQYF. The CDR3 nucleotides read TGTGCCAGCAGCCAAGAGTGGTTGCGCGGGGGAGGGGACGAGCAGTACTTC.

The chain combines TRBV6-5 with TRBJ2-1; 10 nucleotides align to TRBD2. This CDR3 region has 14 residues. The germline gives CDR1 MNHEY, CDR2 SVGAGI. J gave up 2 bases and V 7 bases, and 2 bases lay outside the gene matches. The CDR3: CASTSGGAYNEQFF. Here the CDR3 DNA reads TGTGCCAGCACCAGCGGGGGGGCCTACAATGAGCAGTTCTTC.

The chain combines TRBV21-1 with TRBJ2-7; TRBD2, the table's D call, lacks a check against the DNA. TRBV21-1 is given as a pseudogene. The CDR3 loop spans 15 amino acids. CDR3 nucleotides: TGTGCCAGCAGCAAGCGAATATACCTCTCCTACGAGCAGTACTTC. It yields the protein CASSKRIYLSYEQYF.

In DNA form, the CDR3 reads TGTGCCAGCAGCCCCGGGACAGGGACAAATAGCAATCAGCCCCAGCATTTT. Protein sequence: CASSPGTGTNSNQPQHF. The rearrangement uses TRBV28 and TRBJ1-5; TRBD1 agrees at 9 bases. This CDR3 contains 17 residues. The junction had 9 bases not matched to a gene; V was cut back by 6 bases and J by 0 bases. Germline V gene lookup returns CDR1 MDHEN and CDR2 SYDVKM.

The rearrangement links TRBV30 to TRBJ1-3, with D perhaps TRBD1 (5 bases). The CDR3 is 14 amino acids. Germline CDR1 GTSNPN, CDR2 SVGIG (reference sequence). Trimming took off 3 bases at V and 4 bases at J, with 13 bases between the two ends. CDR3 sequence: CAWSIGVHGNTIYF. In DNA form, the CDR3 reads TGTGCCTGGAGCATAGGGGTCCACGGAAACACCATATATTTT.

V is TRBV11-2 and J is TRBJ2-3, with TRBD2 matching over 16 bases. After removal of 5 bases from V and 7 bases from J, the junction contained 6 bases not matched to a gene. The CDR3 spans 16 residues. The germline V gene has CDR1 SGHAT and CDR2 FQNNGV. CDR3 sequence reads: CASSLGLAGGKYTQYF. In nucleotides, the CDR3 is TGTGCCAGCAGCCTGGGACTAGCGGGGGGGAAGTATACGCAGTATTTT. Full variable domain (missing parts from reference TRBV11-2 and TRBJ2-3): EAGVAQSPRYKIIEKRQSVAFWCNPISGHATLYWYQQILGQGPKLLIQFQNNGVVDDSQLPKDRFSAERLKGVDSTLKIQPAKLEDSAVYLCASSLGLAGGKYTQYFGPGTRLTVL.

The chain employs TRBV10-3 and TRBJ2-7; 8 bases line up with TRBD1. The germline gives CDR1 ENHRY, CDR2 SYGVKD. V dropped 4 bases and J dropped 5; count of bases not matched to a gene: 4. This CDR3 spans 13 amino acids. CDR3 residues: CAISARGQDEQYF. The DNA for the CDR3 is TGTGCCATCAGTGCTAGGGGACAGGACGAGCAGTACTTC.

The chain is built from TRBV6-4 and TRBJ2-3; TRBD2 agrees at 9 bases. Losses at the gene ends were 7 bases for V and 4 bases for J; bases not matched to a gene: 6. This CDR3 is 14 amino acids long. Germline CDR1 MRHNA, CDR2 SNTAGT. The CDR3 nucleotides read TGTGCCAGCAAACCGGGACTAGCTTCAGATACGCAGTATTTT. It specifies CASKPGLASDTQYF.

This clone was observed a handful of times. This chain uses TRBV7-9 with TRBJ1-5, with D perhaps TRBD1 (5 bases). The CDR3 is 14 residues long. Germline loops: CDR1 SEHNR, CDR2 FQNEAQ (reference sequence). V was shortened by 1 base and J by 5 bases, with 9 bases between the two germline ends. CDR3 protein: CASSLGTTDQPQHF. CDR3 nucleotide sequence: TGTGCCAGCAGCTTAGGGACGACAGATCAGCCCCAGCATTTT.

In DNA, the CDR3 is TGCGCCAGCAGCACGCAGACAGAGAACACTGAAGCTTTCTTT. Its protein is CASSTQTENTEAFF. The chain joins TRBV5-1 to TRBJ1-1; perhaps TRBD1 as D (5 bases). Germline V lookup: CDR1 SGHRS, CDR2 YFSETQ. Between the trimmed V and J ends, which lost 4 bases and 1 base, there was a span of 11 bases. This CDR3 has 14 residues.

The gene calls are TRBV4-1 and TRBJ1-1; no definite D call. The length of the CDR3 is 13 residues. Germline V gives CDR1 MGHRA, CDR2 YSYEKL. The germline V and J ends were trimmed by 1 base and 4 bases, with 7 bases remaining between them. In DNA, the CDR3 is TGCGCCAGCAGCCAAGTTCCTCGCACTGAAGCTTTCTTT. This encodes CASSQVPRTEAFF.

The CDR3 is CASSSISGTTNYGYTF. In DNA, the CDR3 is TGTGCCAGCAGTTCCATCTCCGGGACTACTAACTATGGCTACACCTTC. The V and J genes are TRBV27 and TRBJ1-2; D is possibly TRBD1 (5 bases). The germline V and J ends were trimmed by 4 bases and 0 bases, with 15 bases remaining between them. CDR1 MNHEY and CDR2 SMNVEV come from the germline V gene (reference sequence). The CDR3 extends over 16 amino acids.

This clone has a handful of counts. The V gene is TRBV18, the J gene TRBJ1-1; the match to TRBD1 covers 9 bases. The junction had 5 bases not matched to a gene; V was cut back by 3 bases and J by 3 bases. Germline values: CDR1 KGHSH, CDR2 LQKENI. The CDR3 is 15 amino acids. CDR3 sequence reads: CASSPKTGGDTEAFF. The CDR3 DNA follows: TGTGCCAGCTCACCCAAGACAGGGGGGGACACTGAAGCTTTCTTT.

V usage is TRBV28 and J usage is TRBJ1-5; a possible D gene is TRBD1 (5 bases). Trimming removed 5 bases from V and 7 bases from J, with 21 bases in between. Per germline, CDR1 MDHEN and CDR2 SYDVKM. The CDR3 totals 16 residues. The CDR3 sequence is CASSTRGRVVYQPQHF. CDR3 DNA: TGTGCCAGCAGTACAAGGGGAAGGGTTGTCTACCAGCCCCAGCATTTT.

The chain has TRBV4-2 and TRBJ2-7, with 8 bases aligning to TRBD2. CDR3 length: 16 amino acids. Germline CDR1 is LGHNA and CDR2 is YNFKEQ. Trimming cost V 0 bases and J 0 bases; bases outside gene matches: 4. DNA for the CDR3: TGTGCCAGCAGCCAAGAGGAGCGGGGGCCCTCCTACGAGCAGTACTTC. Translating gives CASSQEERGPSYEQYF.

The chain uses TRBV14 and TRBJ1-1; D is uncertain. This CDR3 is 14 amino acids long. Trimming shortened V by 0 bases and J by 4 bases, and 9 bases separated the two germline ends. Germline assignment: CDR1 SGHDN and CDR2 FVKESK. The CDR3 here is CASSQDLQATEAFF. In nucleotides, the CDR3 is TGTGCCAGCAGCCAAGATCTTCAGGCCACTGAAGCTTTCTTT.

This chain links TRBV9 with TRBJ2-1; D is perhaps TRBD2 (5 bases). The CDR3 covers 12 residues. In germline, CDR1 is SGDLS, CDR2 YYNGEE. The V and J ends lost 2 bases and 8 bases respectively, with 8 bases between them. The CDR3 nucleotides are TGTGCCAGCAGCGTTACGGGATATGAGCAGTTCTTC. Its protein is CASSVTGYEQFF.

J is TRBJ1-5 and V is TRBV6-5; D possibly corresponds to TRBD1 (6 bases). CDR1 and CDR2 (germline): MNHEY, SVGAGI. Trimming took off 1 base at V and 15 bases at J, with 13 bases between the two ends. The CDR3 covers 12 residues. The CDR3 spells CASSYFGRGPHF. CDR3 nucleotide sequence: TGTGCCAGCAGTTACTTCGGCAGGGGCCCGCATTTT.

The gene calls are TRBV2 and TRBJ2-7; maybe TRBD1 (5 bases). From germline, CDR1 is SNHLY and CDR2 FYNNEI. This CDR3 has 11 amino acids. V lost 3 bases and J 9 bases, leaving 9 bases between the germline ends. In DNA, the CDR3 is TGTGCCAGCAGTGACAGGGTTTGGCAGTACTTC. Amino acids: CASSDRVWQYF. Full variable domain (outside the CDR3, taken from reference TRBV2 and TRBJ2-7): EPEVTQTPSHQVTQMGQEVILRCVPISNHLYFYWYRQILGQKVEFLVSFYNNEISEKSEIFDDQFSVERPDGSNFTLKIRSTKLEDSAMYFCASSDRVWQYFGPGTRLTVT.

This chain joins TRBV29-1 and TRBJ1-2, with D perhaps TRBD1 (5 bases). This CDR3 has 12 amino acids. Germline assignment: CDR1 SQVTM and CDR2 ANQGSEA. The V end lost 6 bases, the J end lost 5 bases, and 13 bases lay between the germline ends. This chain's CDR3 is CSVARQSYGYTF. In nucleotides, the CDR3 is TGCAGCGTCGCTAGACAGTCATATGGCTACACCTTC.

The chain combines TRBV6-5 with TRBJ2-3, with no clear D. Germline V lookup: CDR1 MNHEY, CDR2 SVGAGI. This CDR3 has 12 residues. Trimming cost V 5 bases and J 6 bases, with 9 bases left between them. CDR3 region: CASSPVSDTQYF. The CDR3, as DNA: TGTGCCAGCAGTCCGGTTTCGGATACGCAGTATTTT.

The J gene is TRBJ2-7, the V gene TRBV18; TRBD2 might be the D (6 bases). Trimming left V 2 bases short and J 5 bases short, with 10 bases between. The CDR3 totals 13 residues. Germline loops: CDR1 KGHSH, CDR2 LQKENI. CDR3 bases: TGTGCCAGCTCACCAAGAGGGGAGGACGAGCAGTACTTC. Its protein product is CASSPRGEDEQYF.

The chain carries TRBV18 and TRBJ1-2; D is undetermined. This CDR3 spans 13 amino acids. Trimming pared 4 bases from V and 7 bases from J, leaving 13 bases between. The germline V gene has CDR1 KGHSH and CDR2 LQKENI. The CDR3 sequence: CASSHDKSLGYTF. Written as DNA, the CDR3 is TGTGCCAGCTCACACGACAAGTCTCTTGGCTACACCTTC.

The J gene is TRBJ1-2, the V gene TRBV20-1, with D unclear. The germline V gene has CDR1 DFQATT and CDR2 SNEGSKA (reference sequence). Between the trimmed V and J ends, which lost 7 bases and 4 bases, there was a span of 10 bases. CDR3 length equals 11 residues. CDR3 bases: TGCAGTGTAGACATCAGCTATGGCTACACCTTC. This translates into CSVDISYGYTF.

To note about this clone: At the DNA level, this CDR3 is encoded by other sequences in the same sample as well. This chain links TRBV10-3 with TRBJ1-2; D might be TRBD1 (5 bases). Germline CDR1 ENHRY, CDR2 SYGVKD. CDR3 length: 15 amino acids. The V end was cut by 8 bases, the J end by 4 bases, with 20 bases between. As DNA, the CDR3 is TGTGCCATCGCGGACATTTCTCCAGGTGTCTATGGCTACACCTTC. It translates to CAIADISPGVYGYTF.

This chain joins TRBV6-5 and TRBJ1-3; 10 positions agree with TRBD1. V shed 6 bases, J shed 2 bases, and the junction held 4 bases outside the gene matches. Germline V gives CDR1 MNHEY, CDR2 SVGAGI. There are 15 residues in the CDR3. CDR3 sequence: CASSYGQGAGNTIYF. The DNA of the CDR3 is TGTGCCAGCAGCTATGGACAGGGGGCTGGAAACACCATATATTTT.

CDR3 bases: TGTGCCAGCAGCCAAAAAGGGGAGGGGGGTAATGGAGAGACCCAGTACTTC. Residues: CASSQKGEGGNGETQYF. The genes are TRBV4-2 and TRBJ2-5; the D gene is possibly TRBD2 (7 bases). The CDR3 is made up of 17 amino acids. Germline V gene lookup returns CDR1 LGHNA and CDR2 YNFKEQ. With 2 bases removed from V and 4 bases from J, the gap between germline ends came to 20 bases.